These 23 T cell receptor beta chains were all obtained from the same sample, sequenced in a study of shared clonotypes between healthy human individuals. Assay: immunoSEQ multiplex PCR; the TCRdb copy retains only in-frame clones and omits some. The table lists more than 500,000 clones, 90% to 96% of them singletons, with 0.05% to 0.07% in the top ten. Sequencing was carried out using naive CD4+ T cells sorted from blood. The sample's subset: CD45RA+ positively selected. The source of these receptors is a woman in her 30s in good health.

The V call is TRBV10-3, the J call TRBJ2-7, with 7 bases fitting TRBD2. The V segment lost 6 bases and the J segment 2 bases; nucleotides outside the gene matches: 4. Germline V CDR1 and CDR2: ENHRY, SYGVKD. The CDR3 totals 13 residues. CDR3 nucleotides: TGTGCCATCAGGGGCGGGGGTGCCTACGAGCAGTACTTC. It specifies CAIRGGGAYEQYF.

V is TRBV2 and J is TRBJ1-1, with 9 bases that match TRBD1. The CDR3 has 14 amino acids. V shed 8 bases and J 11 bases; nucleotides not matched to a gene: 15. CDR1 SNHLY and CDR2 FYNNEI come from the germline V gene. The DNA for the CDR3 is TGTGCCAGCGTCGTGGGACAGGGTCCTGTCGGGGCTTTCTTT. This gives the protein CASVVGQGPVGAFF. The variable domain in full, with the rest retrieved from reference TRBV2 and TRBJ1-1, is EPEVTQTPSHQVTQMGQEVILRCVPISNHLYFYWYRQILGQKVEFLVSFYNNEISEKSEIFDDQFSVERPDGSNFTLKIRSTKLEDSAMYFCASVVGQGPVGAFFGQGTRLTVV.

The chain joins TRBV5-4 to TRBJ2-3; D remains ambiguous. Germline lookup yields CDR1 SGHNT and CDR2 YYREEE (reference sequence). This CDR3 is built from 13 residues. Trimming cost V 0 bases and J 6 bases, with 8 bases left between them. In DNA, the CDR3 is TGTGCCAGCAGCTTGGACTATGAGGATACGCAGTATTTT. Amino acid sequence: CASSLDYEDTQYF. Using reference TRBV5-4 and TRBJ2-3 for the parts outside the CDR3, the full variable domain is ETGVTQSPTHLIKTRGQQVTLRCSSQSGHNTVSWYQQALGQGPQFIFQYYREEENGRGNFPPRFSGLQFPNYSSELNVNALELDDSALYLCASSLDYEDTQYFGPGTRLTVL.

This chain uses TRBV7-9 with TRBJ1-4, with D perhaps TRBD1 (6 bases). CDR1 is SEHNR, CDR2 FQNEAQ, per germline (reference sequence). The V and J ends lost 3 bases and 0 bases respectively, with 11 bases between them. The CDR3 is 16 residues long. CDR3 protein: CASSFQGQTTNEKLFF. The CDR3, as DNA: TGTGCCAGCAGCTTCCAGGGACAAACAACTAATGAAAAACTGTTTTTT. The variable domain in full, completed from reference TRBV7-9 and TRBJ1-4, reads DTGVSQNPRHKITKRGQNVTFRCDPISEHNRLYWYRQTLGQGPEFLTYFQNEAQLEKSRLLSDRFSAERPKGSFSTLEIQRTEQGDSAMYLCASSFQGQTTNEKLFFGSGTQLSVL.

The chain carries TRBV11-2 and TRBJ2-3, with TRBD2 matching over 10 bases. Germline CDR1 and CDR2: SGHAT and FQNNGV. The CDR3 sequence is 15 residues long. Trimming at V came to 6 bases and at J to 4 bases, leaving 7 bases not matched to a gene. The CDR3 nucleotides read TGTGCCAGCAGAAAAGCGGGAGGGGTAGCAGATACGCAGTATTTT. Protein: CASRKAGGVADTQYF. Full variable domain (rest looked up from reference TRBV11-2 and TRBJ2-3): EAGVAQSPRYKIIEKRQSVAFWCNPISGHATLYWYQQILGQGPKLLIQFQNNGVVDDSQLPKDRFSAERLKGVDSTLKIQPAKLEDSAVYLCASRKAGGVADTQYFGPGTRLTVL.

The chain recombines TRBV9 with TRBJ2-3; D ambiguous. Germline V gives CDR1 SGDLS, CDR2 YYNGEE. The CDR3 covers 15 residues. V was shortened by 0 bases and J by 1 base, with 9 bases between the two germline ends. In nucleotides, the CDR3 is TGTGCCAGCAGCGTAGGATCAACCCGCACAGATACGCAGTATTTT. Translating gives CASSVGSTRTDTQYF.

The chain links TRBV5-1 to TRBJ2-7; the D call may be TRBD1 or TRBD2 (5 bases each). Germline CDR1 SGHRS, CDR2 YFSETQ. Trimming pared 5 bases from V and 4 bases from J, leaving 22 bases between. The CDR3 sequence is 16 residues long. Written as DNA, the CDR3 is TGCGCCAGCAGGTTCGATACCCGGACTGACAGTTACGAGCAGTACTTC. It codes for CASRFDTRTDSYEQYF.

The rearrangement links TRBV5-1 to TRBJ2-7; 8 bases map to TRBD1. CDR1 and CDR2 from the germline V gene are SGHRS and YFSETQ. The CDR3 has 13 residues. With 7 bases clipped from V and 3 bases from J, the junction kept 6 bases outside the gene matches. The CDR3 region is CASSGTGNYEQYF. The CDR3 nucleotides read TGCGCCAGCTCCGGGACAGGAAACTACGAGCAGTACTTC.

The V gene is TRBV27, the J gene TRBJ1-2; maybe TRBD1 (6 bases). Germline lookup yields CDR1 MNHEY and CDR2 SMNVEV (reference sequence). The CDR3 covers 13 residues. The V gene lost 4 bases and the J gene lost 8 bases, with 14 bases spanning the gap. CDR3 residues: CASSWGGGDGYTF. CDR3 DNA: TGTGCCAGCAGTTGGGGAGGGGGGGACGGCTACACCTTC.

The chain employs TRBV4-1 and TRBJ1-4, with 9 bases lining up with TRBD1. CDR3 length equals 15 residues. Germline CDR1 is MGHRA and CDR2 is YSYEKL. The junction had 5 bases not matched to a gene; V was cut back by 2 bases and J by 7 bases. The CDR3 DNA follows: TGCGCCAGCAGCCAACTCGGGACAGGGAGTGAAAAACTGTTTTTT. This sequence encodes CASSQLGTGSEKLFF.

Here the CDR3 DNA reads TGTGCCAGCAGCGTAACCTCGGAGGGAGCTCCCCACGAGCAGTACTTC. Protein sequence: CASSVTSEGAPHEQYF. The V call is TRBV9, the J call TRBJ2-7; tentatively, D is TRBD2 (6 bases). Germline CDR1 and CDR2: SGDLS and YYNGEE. The CDR3 contains 16 residues. The germline V and J ends were trimmed by 1 base and 5 bases, with 19 bases remaining between them.

This clone was counted a few times. The chain links TRBV19 to TRBJ1-3; 7 nucleotides match TRBD1. The CDR3 contains 14 residues. The V segment lost 6 bases and the J segment 4 bases; nucleotides outside the gene matches: 6. Germline CDR1 reads LNHDA; CDR2 reads SQIVND (reference sequence). The CDR3 loop reads CASSAGGKGNTIYF. DNA for the CDR3: TGTGCCAGTAGCGCAGGGGGTAAGGGAAACACCATATATTTT. Based on the CDR3 plus reference TRBV19 and TRBJ1-3, the full variable domain is DGGITQSPKYLFRKEGQNVTLSCEQNLNHDAMYWYRQDPGQGLRLIYYSQIVNDFQKGDIAEGYSVSREKKESFPLTVTSAQKNPTAFYLCASSAGGKGNTIYFGEGSWLTVV.

The chain has TRBV2 and TRBJ2-4; D possibly corresponds to TRBD2 (6 bases). The CDR3 spans 16 residues. Germline V gene sequence: CDR1 SNHLY, CDR2 FYNNEI. The ends were cut back, 6 bases at V and 0 bases at J, with 15 bases in the middle. DNA of the CDR3: TGTGCCAGCAGCTCCCCAAGCGGGCTAGCCAAAAACATTCAGTACTTC. Residues: CASSSPSGLAKNIQYF.

The chain is built from TRBV19 and TRBJ1-2; no definite D call. Germline V CDR1 and CDR2: LNHDA, SQIVND (reference sequence). This CDR3 comprises 16 residues. The V end lost 3 bases, the J end lost 4 bases, and 18 bases lay between the germline ends. The chain's CDR3 is CASSMEPLPTIYGYTF. CDR3 sequence (DNA): TGTGCCAGTAGTATGGAACCATTACCCACCATCTATGGCTACACCTTC.

CDR3 DNA sequence: TGTGCCTGGAGTGTGGGGGGACTAAGGAGTGAAAAACTGTTTTTT. Amino acid sequence: CAWSVGGLRSEKLFF. The V call is TRBV30, the J call TRBJ1-4; possibly TRBD1 for D (5 bases). Germline values: CDR1 GTSNPN, CDR2 SVGIG (reference sequence). With 0 bases removed from V and 7 bases from J, the gap between germline ends came to 15 bases. The CDR3 has 15 residues.

The chain has TRBV12-5 and TRBJ2-1, with D maybe TRBD2 (6 bases). The CDR3 extends over 16 amino acids. V shed 1 base and J shed 4 bases, with 14 bases lying between them. Germline CDR1 and CDR2: LGHNT and FRNRAP. The CDR3 reads CASGLDPGLQYNEQFF. The CDR3 nucleotides are TGTGCTAGTGGTTTGGACCCGGGACTCCAATACAATGAGCAGTTCTTC. Full variable domain (outside the CDR3, taken from reference TRBV12-5 and TRBJ2-1): DARVTQTPRHKVTEMGQEVTMRCQPILGHNTVFWYRQTMMQGLELLAYFRNRAPLDDSGMPKDRFSAEMPDATLATLKIQPSEPRDSAVYFCASGLDPGLQYNEQFFGPGTRLTVL.

V is TRBV9 and J is TRBJ2-7; TRBD2 matches 15 bases. V gave up 5 bases and J gave up 2 bases; unmatched junction bases: 5. Germline V gives CDR1 SGDLS, CDR2 YYNGEE. The CDR3 runs to 16 residues. In DNA form, the CDR3 reads TGTGCCAGCAGTACGGGACTAGCGGGAGGAGCCTACGAGCAGTACTTC. Residues: CASSTGLAGGAYEQYF. Combining the CDR3 with reference TRBV9 and TRBJ2-7 gives the whole variable domain DSGVTQTPKHLITATGQRVTLRCSPRSGDLSVYWYQQSLDQGLQFLIQYYNGEERAKGNILERFSAQQFPDLHSELNLSSLELGDSALYFCASSTGLAGGAYEQYFGPGTRLTVT.

The chain uses TRBV2 and TRBJ2-5, with a weak D call TRBD1 (5 bases). Trimming took 6 bases from V and 1 from J, leaving 15 bases between them. The CDR3 has 15 residues. Germline values: CDR1 SNHLY, CDR2 FYNNEI. CDR3: CASSARQLLQETQYF. In DNA, the CDR3 is TGTGCCAGCAGCGCCAGACAGTTGCTCCAAGAGACCCAGTACTTC.

This clone was found once. The gene calls are TRBV11-2 and TRBJ1-4; D gene unclear. The CDR3 sequence is 15 residues long. CDR1 and CDR2 from the germline V gene are SGHAT and FQNNGV. V lost 0 bases to trimming and J lost 3 bases, with 8 bases between them. Here the CDR3 reads CASSLEVSANEKLFF. CDR3 DNA sequence: TGTGCCAGCAGCTTAGAGGTGTCCGCTAATGAAAAACTGTTTTTT.

The chain uses TRBV7-9 and TRBJ2-2; 11 nucleotides match TRBD2. The trim removed 6 bases at V and 5 bases at J, leaving 8 bases unmatched. CDR1 SEHNR and CDR2 FQNEAQ come from the germline V gene (reference sequence). The CDR3 sequence is 16 residues long. The CDR3, as DNA: TGTGCCAGCAGATCTCTAGCGGGAGGACGGACCGGGGAGCTGTTTTTT. Translation gives CASRSLAGGRTGELFF.

The chain employs TRBV19 and TRBJ2-5; 10 nucleotides align to TRBD1. The germline V gene has CDR1 LNHDA and CDR2 SQIVND (reference sequence). The CDR3 is 16 residues long. Trimming cost V 2 bases and J 4 bases; bases outside gene matches: 7. The CDR3 region is CASSISGTGERETQYF. The CDR3, as DNA: TGTGCCAGTAGTATATCCGGGACAGGGGAACGAGAGACCCAGTACTTC.

The rearrangement uses TRBV28 and TRBJ1-4, with 9 bases aligning to TRBD1. The V gene end was trimmed by 3 bases and the J gene end by 3 bases; junction bases not matched to a gene: 5. Per the germline V gene, CDR1 is MDHEN and CDR2 is SYDVKM. This CDR3 region has 16 residues. CDR3 DNA: TGTGCCAGCAGTTTGTTTGGACAGGGGCCTAATGAAAAACTGTTTTTT. This gives the protein CASSLFGQGPNEKLFF. The entire variable domain, with the rest obtained from reference TRBV28 and TRBJ1-4, is as follows: DVKVTQSSRYLVKRTGEKVFLECVQDMDHENMFWYRQDPGLGLRLIYFSYDVKMKEKGDIPEGYSVSREKKERFSLILESASTNQTSMYLCASSLFGQGPNEKLFFGSGTQLSVL.

The chain uses TRBV6-4 and TRBJ1-2; possibly TRBD1 for D (5 bases). V was trimmed by 2 bases and J by 4 bases, leaving 17 bases between them. There are 16 residues in the CDR3. Germline V CDR1 and CDR2: MRHNA, SNTAGT. CDR3 coding DNA: TGTGCCAGCAGTGACCCCGGACACAGCGCTATCTATGGCTACACCTTC. It yields the protein CASSDPGHSAIYGYTF.